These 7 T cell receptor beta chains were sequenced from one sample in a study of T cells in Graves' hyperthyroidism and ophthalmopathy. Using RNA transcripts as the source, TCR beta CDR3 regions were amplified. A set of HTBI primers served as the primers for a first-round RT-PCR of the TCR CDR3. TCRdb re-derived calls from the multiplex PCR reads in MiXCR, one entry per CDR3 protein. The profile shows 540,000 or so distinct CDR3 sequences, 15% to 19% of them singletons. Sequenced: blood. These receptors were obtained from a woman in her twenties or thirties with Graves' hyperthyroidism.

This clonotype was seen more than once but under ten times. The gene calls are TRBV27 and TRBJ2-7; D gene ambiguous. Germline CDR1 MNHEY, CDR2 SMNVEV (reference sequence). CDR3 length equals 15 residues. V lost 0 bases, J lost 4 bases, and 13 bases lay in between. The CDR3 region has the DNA TGTGCCAGCAGTTTATCGCCTAGTTTGATTTACGAGCAGTACTTC. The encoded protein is CASSLSPSLIYEQYF.

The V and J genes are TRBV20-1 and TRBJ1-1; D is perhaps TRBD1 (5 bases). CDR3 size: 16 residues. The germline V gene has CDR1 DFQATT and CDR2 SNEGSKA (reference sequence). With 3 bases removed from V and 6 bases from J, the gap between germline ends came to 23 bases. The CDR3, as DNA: TGCAGTGCTAGTGGGCGGGACGGGGCAAGGTTAGCTGAAGCTTTCTTT. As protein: CSASGRDGARLAEAFF.

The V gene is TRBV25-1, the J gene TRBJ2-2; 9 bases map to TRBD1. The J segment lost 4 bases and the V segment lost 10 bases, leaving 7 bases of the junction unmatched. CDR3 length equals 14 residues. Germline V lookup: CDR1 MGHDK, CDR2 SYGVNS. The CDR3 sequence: CAKPGTGITGELFF. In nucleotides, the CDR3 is TGTGCCAAACCCGGGACAGGGATCACCGGGGAGCTGTTTTTT.

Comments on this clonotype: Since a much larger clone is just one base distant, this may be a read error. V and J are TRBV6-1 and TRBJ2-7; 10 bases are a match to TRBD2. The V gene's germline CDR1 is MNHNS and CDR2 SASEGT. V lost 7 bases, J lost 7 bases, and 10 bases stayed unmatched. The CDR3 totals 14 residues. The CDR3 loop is CASTTLAGDNEQYF. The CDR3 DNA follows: TGTGCCAGCACGACGCTAGCGGGAGACAATGAGCAGTACTTC.

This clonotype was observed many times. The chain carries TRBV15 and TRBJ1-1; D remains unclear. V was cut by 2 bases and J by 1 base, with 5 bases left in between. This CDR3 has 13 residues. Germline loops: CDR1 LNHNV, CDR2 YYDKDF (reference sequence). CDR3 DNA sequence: TGTGCCACCAGCAGATCAGCGAACACTGAAGCTTTCTTT. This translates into CATSRSANTEAFF.

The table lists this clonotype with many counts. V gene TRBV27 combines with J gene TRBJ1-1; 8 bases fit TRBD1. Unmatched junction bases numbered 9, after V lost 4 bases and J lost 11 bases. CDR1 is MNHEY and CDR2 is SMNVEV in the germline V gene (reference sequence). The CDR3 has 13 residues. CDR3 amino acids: CASSSWTGSSAFF. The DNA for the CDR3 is TGTGCCAGCAGTTCATGGACAGGGTCATCGGCTTTCTTT.

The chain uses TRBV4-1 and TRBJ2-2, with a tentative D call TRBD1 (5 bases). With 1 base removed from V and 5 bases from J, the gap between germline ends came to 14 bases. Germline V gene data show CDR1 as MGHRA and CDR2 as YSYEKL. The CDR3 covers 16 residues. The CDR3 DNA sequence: TGCGCCAGCAGCCAAGTGCCGACAGATTGGACCGGGGAGCTGTTTTTT. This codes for CASSQVPTDWTGELFF.